This T cell receptor (beta chain) was captured by sequencing in a study of Ad26.COV2.S vaccination and SARS-CoV-2 variants. Clones were read by immunoSEQ multiplex PCR, and TCRdb kept only the in-frame ones, dropping some. Seen here are 350,000 to 500,000 clones, around nine tenths observed once, and the top ten hold 3.6%. Treatment reported: roughly 20 received Ad26.COV2.S at low or high dose, single or two shots; about 5 received placebo; per-sample allocation not given. Sampling happened 63 days after the first vaccine or placebo injection. This clone occurred once. This clonotype was obtained from a person between 18 and 65 years old who received the Ad26.COV2.S COVID-19 vaccine or a placebo. This sample comprised peripheral blood, obtained in a trial of Ad26.COV2.S vaccine versus placebo.

The CDR3, as DNA: TGTGCCAGCAGTCCCCCTGGGATTAATTCACCCCTCCACTTT. Protein product: CASSPPGINSPLHF. V and J are TRBV6-5 and TRBJ1-6; D not resolved. Trimming pared 5 bases from V and 6 bases from J, leaving 11 bases between. The CDR3 is 14 residues long. CDR1 and CDR2 (germline): MNHEY, SVGAGI.